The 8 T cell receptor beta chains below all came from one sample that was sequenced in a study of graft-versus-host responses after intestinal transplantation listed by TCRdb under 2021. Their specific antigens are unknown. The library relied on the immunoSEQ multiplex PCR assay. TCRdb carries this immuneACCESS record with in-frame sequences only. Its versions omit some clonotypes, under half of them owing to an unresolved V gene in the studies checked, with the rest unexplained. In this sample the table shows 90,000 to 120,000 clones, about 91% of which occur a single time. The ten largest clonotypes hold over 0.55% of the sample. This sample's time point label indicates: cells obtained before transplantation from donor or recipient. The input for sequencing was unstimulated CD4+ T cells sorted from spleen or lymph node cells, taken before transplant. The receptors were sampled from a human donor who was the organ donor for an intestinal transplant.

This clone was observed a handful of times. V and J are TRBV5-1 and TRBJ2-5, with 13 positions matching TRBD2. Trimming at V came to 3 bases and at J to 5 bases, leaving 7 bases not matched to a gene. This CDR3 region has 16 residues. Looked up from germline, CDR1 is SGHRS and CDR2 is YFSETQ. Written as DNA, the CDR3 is TGCGCCAGCAGCTACGGACTAGCGGGGGCGGGGGAGACCCAGTACTTC. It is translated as CASSYGLAGAGETQYF.

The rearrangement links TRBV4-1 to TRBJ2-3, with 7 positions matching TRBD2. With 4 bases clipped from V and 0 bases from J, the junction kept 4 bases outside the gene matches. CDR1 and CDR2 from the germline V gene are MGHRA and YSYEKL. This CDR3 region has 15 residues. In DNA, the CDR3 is TGCGCCAGCAGCCGGGCGGGAGTGAGCACAGATACGCAGTATTTT. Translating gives CASSRAGVSTDTQYF.

This chain's CDR3 is CASSRDRGTDTQYF. The CDR3 nucleotides read TGTGCCAGCAGCCGGGACAGGGGCACAGATACGCAGTATTTT. J is TRBJ2-3 and V is TRBV7-3; 9 bases match TRBD1. V dropped 5 bases and J dropped 1; count of bases not matched to a gene: 1. Germline V lookup: CDR1 SGHTA, CDR2 FQGTGA. This CDR3 comprises 14 residues. Full variable domain (rest looked up from reference TRBV7-3 and TRBJ2-3): GAGVSQTPSNKVTEKGKYVELRCDPISGHTALYWYRQSLGQGPEFLIYFQGTGAADDSGLPNDRFFAVRPEGSVSTLKIQRTERGDSAVYLCASSRDRGTDTQYFGPGTRLTVL.

CDR3 in amino acids: CASSYSWGPAYEQYF. CDR3 DNA: TGTGCCAGCAGTTACTCTTGGGGCCCAGCTTACGAGCAGTACTTC. This chain connects TRBV6-5 to TRBJ2-7; D is possibly TRBD1 (5 bases). V shed 0 bases and J shed 4 bases, with 13 bases lying between them. The germline V gene encodes CDR1 MNHEY and CDR2 SVGAGI. The CDR3 spans 15 residues.

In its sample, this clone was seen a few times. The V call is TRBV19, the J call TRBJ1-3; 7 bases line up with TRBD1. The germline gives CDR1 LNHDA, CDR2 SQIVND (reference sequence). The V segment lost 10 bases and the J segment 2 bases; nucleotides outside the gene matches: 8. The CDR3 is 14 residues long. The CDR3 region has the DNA TGTGCCACCAAAAGGACAGGAGCTGGAAACACCATATATTTT. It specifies CATKRTGAGNTIYF.

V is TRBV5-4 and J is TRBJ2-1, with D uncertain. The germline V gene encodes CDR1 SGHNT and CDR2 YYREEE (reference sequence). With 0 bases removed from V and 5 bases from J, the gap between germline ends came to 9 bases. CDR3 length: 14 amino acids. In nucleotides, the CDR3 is TGTGCCAGCAGCTTGGTAACAGCCAACAATGAGCAGTTCTTC. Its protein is CASSLVTANNEQFF.

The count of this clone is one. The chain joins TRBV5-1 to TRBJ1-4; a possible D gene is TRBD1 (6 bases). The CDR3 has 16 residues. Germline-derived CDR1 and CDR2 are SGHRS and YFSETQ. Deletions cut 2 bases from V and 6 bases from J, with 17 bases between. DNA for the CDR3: TGCGCCAGCAGCTTTGGGCCCAGGGGCGGGGATGAAAAACTGTTTTTT. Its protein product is CASSFGPRGGDEKLFF.

CDR3 residues: CASSGNSFELFF. CDR3 in DNA: TGTGCCAGCAGTGGCAATTCTTTCGAGCTGTTTTTT. The rearrangement links TRBV2 to TRBJ2-2; D gene ambiguous. V was cut by 4 bases and J by 11 bases, with 11 bases left in between. Germline lookup yields CDR1 SNHLY and CDR2 FYNNEI. This CDR3 is 12 amino acids long.